The present T cell receptor beta chain was sequenced within a study of T-cell reconstitution after alpha-beta-depleted transplantation in children. Germline-derived CDR1 and CDR2 are DFQATT and SNEGSKA (reference sequence). Trimming removed 0 bases from V and 0 bases from J, with 11 bases in between. The CDR3 has 16 amino acids. It was with unique molecular identifiers that the TCRbeta library was prepared. One entry per CDR3 protein results from TCRdb running MiXCR on the PCR reads. The profile shows approximately 230,000 distinct CDR3 sequences, more than 20% of them singletons. This clonotype appeared many times. Its antigen is still unknown. Study-wide findings and caveats: Several hundred expanded graft clones reportedly were the source of alpha-beta T cells about two months after transplant. One year post-transplant, T-cell counts and diversity were largely derived from T cells produced anew.

The material was PBMCs, mostly from graft donor cells, obtained 360 days after TCRalphabeta/CD19-depleted stem cell transplant. This chain uses TRBV20-1 with TRBJ2-2; D remains ambiguous. The receptor's source is a female patient aged 2-9 years who had a stem cell transplant for congenital amegakaryocytic thrombocytopenia, so the T cells may come from the graft donor. In DNA, the CDR3 is TGCAGTGCTAGAGATCCTTGGAGCCCGAACACCGGGGAGCTGTTTTTT. This gives the protein CSARDPWSPNTGELFF.